The clone carrying this TCR beta chain was found many times. Antigen unknown. Germline CDR1 SGHVS, CDR2 FQNEAQ. CDR3 length equals 16 residues. Unmatched junction bases numbered 9, after V lost 5 bases and J lost 2 bases. This record comes from a study of CD8 T cells in ankylosing spondylitis. Whole-study findings and limits: A TCR beta motif of eight highly homologous variants appeared characteristic of ankylosing spondylitis blood.

TCRdb called the 5' RACE reads again in MiXCR, with one record for every CDR3 protein. The sample yields roughly 490,000 distinct CDR3 sequences, approximately 5.3% seen once. This chain links TRBV7-8 with TRBJ1-5; 7 nucleotides align to TRBD1. The clonotype comes from a male donor with ankylosing spondylitis. The specimen was blood, either unsorted or a sorted T cell fraction (not recorded which). CDR3 nucleotide sequence: TGTGCCAGCAGCCCACTGACAGGGTACGGCAATCAGCCCCAGCATTTT. The encoded protein is CASSPLTGYGNQPQHF.